One sample yielded the 27 T cell receptor beta chains listed below, sequenced in a study of identical twins. TCRdb used MiXCR to reprocess the 5' RACE reads, holding one entry per CDR3 protein. The table has hundreds of thousands of distinct CDR3 sequences, over 11% seen once. The sequencing input was memory (CD45RO+) T cells sorted from blood. These receptors were taken from a woman aged 18-29 years in good health.

About this clonotype: One end of the junction is discordant with germline, which a read error may explain. V gene TRBV5-6 combines with J gene TRBJ1-1; D might be TRBD1 (5 bases). The CDR3 covers 11 residues. The germline V gene has CDR1 SGHDT and CDR2 YYEEEE. Here the CDR3 DNA reads TGTGCCAGCAGCTTGGGGGGGACGGGTATCTTT. Its translation is CASSLGGTGIF.

This clonotype occurred a few times. This chain joins TRBV7-2 and TRBJ2-7; a possible D gene is TRBD2 (5 bases). The CDR3 is 13 residues long. Germline V gives CDR1 SGHTA, CDR2 FQGNSA. Trimming took off 4 bases at V and 3 bases at J, with 10 bases between the two ends. CDR3: CASSSQRGYEQYF. DNA for the CDR3: TGTGCCAGCAGCTCTCAACGGGGCTACGAGCAGTACTTC.

V gene TRBV5-1 combines with J gene TRBJ2-3, with TRBD2 matching 12 bases. This CDR3 is 15 amino acids long. Losses at the gene ends were 0 bases for V and 5 bases for J; bases not matched to a gene: 1. Per germline, CDR1 SGHRS and CDR2 YFSETQ. As DNA, the CDR3 is TGCGCCAGCAGCTTGGGACTAGCGGGGGAAGATACGCAGTATTTT. It yields the protein CASSLGLAGEDTQYF.

This clonotype was seen only a few times. CDR3 sequence (DNA): TGCGCCAGCAGCTTGCAGGAGGGGCATGGCTACACCTTC. Translation gives CASSLQEGHGYTF. The chain combines TRBV5-1 with TRBJ1-2; D may be TRBD1 (5 bases). Germline V CDR1 and CDR2: SGHRS, YFSETQ. V shed 1 base and J shed 6 bases, with 10 bases lying between them. The CDR3 consists of 13 residues. Full variable domain (missing parts from reference TRBV5-1 and TRBJ1-2): KAGVTQTPRYLIKTRGQQVTLSCSPISGHRSVSWYQQTPGQGLQFLFEYFSETQRNKGNFPGRFSGRQFSNSRSEMNVSTLELGDSALYLCASSLQEGHGYTFGSGTRLTVV.

This clonotype was seen more than once but under ten times. The chain uses TRBV5-5 and TRBJ2-3, with 13 positions matching TRBD2. J gave up 4 bases and V 3 bases, and 5 bases lay outside the gene matches. CDR3 length: 16 amino acids. Germline-derived CDR1 and CDR2 are SGHKS and YYEKEE (reference sequence). CDR3 region: CASSSRTSGSPDTQYF. CDR3 coding DNA: TGTGCCAGCAGCTCCCGGACTAGCGGGAGCCCAGATACGCAGTATTTT.

This chain joins TRBV6-5 and TRBJ2-1, with 11 bases aligning to TRBD2. The CDR3 has 16 residues. J lost 4 bases, V lost 2 bases, and 4 bases had no gene match. Germline V gene data show CDR1 as MNHEY and CDR2 as SVGAGI. CDR3 bases: TGTGCCAGCAGTTACCTGACTAGCGGGGAGTACAATGAGCAGTTCTTC. Residues: CASSYLTSGEYNEQFF.

This clonotype showed up just once. This chain joins TRBV29-1 and TRBJ2-2; the D gene is possibly TRBD2 (7 bases). Trimming removed 3 bases from V and 6 bases from J, with 20 bases in between. In germline, CDR1 is SQVTM, CDR2 ANQGSEA. This CDR3 has 16 residues. The CDR3 loop is CSVDRARGGEAGELFF. As DNA, the CDR3 is TGCAGCGTTGATAGGGCAAGGGGGGGCGAGGCCGGGGAGCTGTTTTTT.

The rearrangement uses TRBV9 and TRBJ1-5; tentative D call: TRBD1 (6 bases). V was clipped by 4 bases and J by 4 bases, with 12 bases between them. Germline V gene lookup returns CDR1 SGDLS and CDR2 YYNGEE. The CDR3 loop spans 14 amino acids. This CDR3 is CASSPGTMNQPQHF. The CDR3, as DNA: TGTGCCAGCAGCCCCGGGACAATGAATCAGCCCCAGCATTTT.

This clonotype came up once. V is TRBV30 and J is TRBJ1-3; D possibly corresponds to TRBD1 (5 bases). This CDR3 is built from 15 residues. Deletions cut 2 bases from V and 0 bases from J, with 11 bases between. In germline, CDR1 is GTSNPN, CDR2 SVGIG (reference sequence). The CDR3 sequence: CAWSWGVNSGNTIYF. The CDR3 coding sequence is TGTGCCTGGAGTTGGGGGGTGAACTCTGGAAACACCATATATTTT.

The rearrangement links TRBV20-1 to TRBJ2-7, with TRBD2 as a possible D gene (5 bases). The germline V and J ends were trimmed by 3 bases and 2 bases, with 11 bases remaining between them. This CDR3 contains 13 residues. The germline V gene encodes CDR1 DFQATT and CDR2 SNEGSKA (reference sequence). The CDR3 here is CSASPAAAYEQYF. CDR3 DNA: TGCAGTGCTAGCCCAGCGGCGGCCTACGAGCAGTACTTC.

This chain connects TRBV6-2 or TRBV6-3 to TRBJ1-2; D not resolved. The CDR3 runs to 16 residues. The V end was cut by 0 bases, the J end by 4 bases, with 15 bases between. CDR1 and CDR2 from the germline V gene are MNHEY and SVGEGT. The CDR3 spells CASSYSGKGRRYGYTF. In DNA, the CDR3 is TGTGCCAGCAGTTACTCGGGGAAGGGCCGACGCTATGGCTACACCTTC.

The sample holds many counts of this clonotype. V gene TRBV18 combines with J gene TRBJ2-1, with 11 bases fitting TRBD2. CDR3 length equals 15 residues. Per the germline V gene, CDR1 is KGHSH and CDR2 is LQKENI. The V segment lost 2 bases and the J segment 8 bases; nucleotides outside the gene matches: 5. CDR3 in amino acids: CASSPTSGSIHEQFF. The CDR3 DNA reads TGTGCCAGCTCACCAACTAGCGGGAGTATCCATGAGCAGTTCTTC.

This clonotype was detected only a few times. This sequence joins TRBV20-1 and TRBJ2-5; D may be TRBD2 (6 bases). The CDR3 runs 12 residues. With 1 base removed from V and 4 bases from J, the gap between germline ends came to 7 bases. In germline, CDR1 is DFQATT, CDR2 SNEGSKA (reference sequence). The CDR3 bases are TGCAGTGCTAGAGTGGGGGGAGAGACCCAGTACTTC. As protein: CSARVGGETQYF.

The sample holds many counts of this clonotype. The chain uses TRBV7-9 and TRBJ2-6; 9 positions match TRBD1. The CDR3 runs 16 residues. Germline assignment: CDR1 SEHNR and CDR2 FQNEAQ (reference sequence). Unmatched junction bases numbered 6, after V lost 5 bases and J lost 4 bases. CDR3: CASSVQGAYGANVLTF. CDR3 nucleotide sequence: TGTGCCAGCAGCGTACAGGGGGCGTACGGGGCCAACGTCCTGACTTTC.

This clonotype was recorded a few times. This chain joins TRBV9 and TRBJ2-1; TRBD2 might be the D (5 bases). Trimming shortened V by 0 bases and J by 8 bases, and 24 bases separated the two germline ends. The CDR3 loop spans 18 amino acids. Germline V gives CDR1 SGDLS, CDR2 YYNGEE. The DNA for the CDR3 is TGTGCCAGCAGCGTAGGGGTTTATCTTTCGAGGGCTGGGGATGAGCAGTTCTTC. Protein: CASSVGVYLSRAGDEQFF. The full variable domain, rest sourced from reference TRBV9 and TRBJ2-1, is DSGVTQTPKHLITATGQRVTLRCSPRSGDLSVYWYQQSLDQGLQFLIQYYNGEERAKGNILERFSAQQFPDLHSELNLSSLELGDSALYFCASSVGVYLSRAGDEQFFGPGTRLTVL.

This CDR3 is CASSLMTADTQYF. The CDR3 DNA is TGCGCCAGCAGCTTAATGACTGCAGATACGCAGTATTTT. The chain couples TRBV5-1 to TRBJ2-3; no reliable D call. This CDR3 spans 13 amino acids. V lost 2 bases and J 4 bases, leaving 8 bases between the germline ends. The germline CDR1 and CDR2 sequences are SGHRS and YFSETQ.

Only a few counts were recorded for this clonotype. CDR3 DNA: TGTGCCAGCAGCTTTGTCCAGAATTCCTACGAGCAGTACTTC. Amino acids: CASSFVQNSYEQYF. J is TRBJ2-7 and V is TRBV7-8, with no clear D. The germline V and J ends were trimmed by 3 bases and 1 base, with 10 bases remaining between them. Per germline, CDR1 SGHVS and CDR2 FQNEAQ. The CDR3 consists of 14 residues.

The rearrangement joins TRBV11-2 to TRBJ2-2; D possibly matches TRBD1 or TRBD2 (5 bases each). The germline V and J ends were trimmed by 5 bases and 8 bases, with 15 bases remaining between them. CDR3 length: 14 amino acids. CDR1 SGHAT and CDR2 FQNNGV come from the germline V gene. DNA of the CDR3: TGTGCCAGCAGCCCCCTTCTGGGGGTGGGGGAGCTGTTTTTT. As protein: CASSPLLGVGELFF.

The rearrangement joins TRBV27 to TRBJ2-7; 8 bases are a match to TRBD2. This CDR3 spans 16 amino acids. V trimming: 4 bases; J trimming: 0 bases; junction bases outside the gene matches: 8. CDR1 and CDR2 (germline): MNHEY, SMNVEV (reference sequence). The CDR3 DNA reads TGTGCCAGCAGTTCCCTCAAGCGGGGGACCTCCTACGAGCAGTACTTC. This encodes CASSSLKRGTSYEQYF.

This clonotype showed up many times. The chain joins TRBV7-2 to TRBJ2-1; TRBD2 agrees at 11 bases. Germline V CDR1 and CDR2: SGHTA, FQGNSA. Unmatched junction bases numbered 6, after V lost 4 bases and J lost 4 bases. This CDR3 spans 16 amino acids. Here the CDR3 DNA reads TGTGCCAGCAGCTCGGCCGGGACTAGCGGATACAATGAGCAGTTCTTC. It is translated as CASSSAGTSGYNEQFF.

CDR3 sequence: CSAREWGNGGTRSPLHF. CDR3 bases: TGCAGTGCTAGAGAGTGGGGGAATGGGGGGACTAGGTCACCCCTCCACTTT. V and J are TRBV20-1 and TRBJ1-6; D is possibly TRBD1 (5 bases). The V gene's germline CDR1 is DFQATT and CDR2 SNEGSKA (reference sequence). Trimming left V 0 bases short and J 10 bases short, with 22 bases between. This CDR3 has 17 amino acids.

At least ten counts were recorded for this clonotype. The rearrangement uses TRBV7-7 and TRBJ2-3; 9 nucleotides align to TRBD2. V lost 3 bases and J lost 6; bases outside the gene matches: 10. The CDR3 runs to 16 residues. CDR1 and CDR2 (germline): SSHAT, FNYEAQ (reference sequence). In DNA, the CDR3 is TGTGCCAGCAGCTTTATAAAGCGGGAGGTTAAGGATACGCAGTATTTT. Translation: CASSFIKREVKDTQYF.

Many counts were recorded for this clonotype. The rearrangement joins TRBV3-1 to TRBJ1-5, with a weak D call TRBD1 (6 bases). V lost 0 bases to trimming and J lost 9 bases, with 15 bases between them. This CDR3 spans 15 amino acids. Germline values: CDR1 LGHDT, CDR2 YNNKEL (reference sequence). The CDR3 sequence: CASSQDGQGITPQHF. CDR3 DNA sequence: TGTGCCAGCAGCCAAGATGGGCAGGGGATCACGCCCCAGCATTTT.

This clonotype was picked up a small number of times. The genes are TRBV6-2 or TRBV6-3 and TRBJ1-5, with D possibly being TRBD1 (5 bases). V was trimmed by 6 bases and J by 5 bases, leaving 11 bases between them. Germline V gene data show CDR1 as MNHEY and CDR2 as SVGEGT. The length of the CDR3 is 13 residues. The DNA for the CDR3 is TGTGCCAGCAGCCAGGCGGGGGATCAGCCCCAGCATTTT. Translation: CASSQAGDQPQHF.

The chain links TRBV5-1 to TRBJ2-1, with 9 nucleotides matching TRBD2. In germline, CDR1 is SGHRS, CDR2 YFSETQ. The CDR3 loop spans 15 amino acids. V gave up 4 bases and J gave up 10 bases; unmatched junction bases: 12. CDR3: CASSPSSGKSKEQFF. The DNA for the CDR3 is TGCGCCAGCAGCCCCTCTAGCGGGAAGTCGAAGGAGCAGTTCTTC.

V and J are TRBV20-1 and TRBJ1-1; D gene unclear. Trimming removed 0 bases at V and 0 bases at J, with 5 bases between. The CDR3 sequence is 13 residues long. The germline V gene has CDR1 DFQATT and CDR2 SNEGSKA (reference sequence). The CDR3 DNA reads TGCAGTGCTAGAGATTGGGTGAACACTGAAGCTTTCTTT. Translating it yields CSARDWVNTEAFF.

This clonotype was recorded a few times. The chain is built from TRBV5-1 and TRBJ1-2, with D possibly TRBD1 on 5 matching bases. Germline V CDR1 and CDR2: SGHRS, YFSETQ. V was cut by 4 bases and J by 7 bases, with 17 bases left in between. The CDR3 loop spans 14 amino acids. CDR3 sequence reads: CASSLGPSEAGYTF. The CDR3 nucleotides are TGCGCCAGCAGCCTGGGACCTTCAGAGGCTGGCTACACCTTC.